This note documents a single T cell receptor (beta chain) sequence. It was with 60 Vbeta and 13 Jbeta primers that the PCR ran. Assay: immunoSEQ multiplex PCR; the TCRdb copy retains only in-frame clones and omits some. This sample has 190,000 or so clones, with approximately 85% found just once. The V gene end was trimmed by 8 bases and the J gene end by 2 bases; junction bases not matched to a gene: 3. Looked up from germline, CDR1 is MNHEY and CDR2 is SVGAGI. The CDR3 has 13 amino acids. These data originate in a study of cytomegalovirus exposure and HLA in healthy donors. The V gene is TRBV6-5, the J gene TRBJ2-7, with 10 bases fitting TRBD2. This clonotype was sampled from a girl aged 5 to 17 in good health and CMV-seropositive. Sequencing input: PBMCs. CDR3 loop: CASVAGGTYEQYF. In nucleotides, the CDR3 is TGTGCCAGCGTAGCGGGGGGAACCTACGAGCAGTACTTC.